One sample yielded the 30 T cell receptor beta chains listed below, sequenced in a study of cytomegalovirus exposure and HLA in healthy donors. The PCR had 60 Vbeta and 13 Jbeta primers. The data were produced by immunoSEQ multiplex PCR, yet TCRdb's version contains in-frame clones alone and is incomplete. The sample contains under 200,000 clones, roughly 75% of which appear only once. Sequenced material: PBMCs. Receptors were obtained from a man younger than 35 in good health and CMV-seronegative.

This clone appeared a single time. The J gene is TRBJ2-7, the V gene TRBV5-1; TRBD2 aligns across 7 bases. Germline assignment: CDR1 SGHRS and CDR2 YFSETQ. This CDR3 comprises 16 residues. The junction had 14 bases not matched to a gene; V was cut back by 5 bases and J by 3 bases. Here the CDR3 DNA reads TGCGCCAGCAGTCAAACCGCCCAGCGGGGAGTCTACGAGCAGTACTTC. Translated, it gives CASSQTAQRGVYEQYF.

V is TRBV27 and J is TRBJ1-5; no clear D gene. This CDR3 has 13 residues. Per germline, CDR1 MNHEY and CDR2 SMNVEV (reference sequence). V lost 6 bases and J lost 1, with 7 bases in between. The CDR3 sequence: CASSLLSNQPQHF. The CDR3 region has the DNA TGTGCCAGCAGCCTTTTGAGCAATCAGCCCCAGCATTTT.

This clone occurred a few times. This chain uses TRBV20-1 with TRBJ2-5; TRBD2 is a possible D gene (5 bases). The germline gives CDR1 DFQATT, CDR2 SNEGSKA (reference sequence). CDR3 length: 11 amino acids. In DNA form, the CDR3 reads TGCAGCCCGAACCTAGAGGGGACCCAGTACTTC. Translating gives CSPNLEGTQYF.

This chain links TRBV28 with TRBJ1-6; a weak D match, TRBD1 (5 bases). The CDR3 has 15 amino acids. Trimming took off 7 bases at V and 10 bases at J, with 20 bases between the two ends. Germline loops: CDR1 MDHEN, CDR2 SYDVKM. As DNA, the CDR3 is TGTGCCAGCACCCCCGGGGCAGGGAGGCGATCACCCCTCCACTTT. Protein: CASTPGAGRRSPLHF. Supplemented by reference TRBV28 and TRBJ1-6, the full variable domain reads DVKVTQSSRYLVKRTGEKVFLECVQDMDHENMFWYRQDPGLGLRLIYFSYDVKMKEKGDIPEGYSVSREKKERFSLILESASTNQTSMYLCASTPGAGRRSPLHFGNGTRLTVT.

This chain links TRBV10-2 with TRBJ2-3; 8 bases line up with TRBD2. J lost 6 bases, V lost 10 bases, and 3 bases had no gene match. The V gene's germline CDR1 is WSHSY and CDR2 SAAADI. CDR3 size: 11 residues. The CDR3 DNA reads as TGCGCCACCCGGGAGGGGGATACGCAGTATTTT. Protein product: CATREGDTQYF.

The chain joins TRBV5-1 to TRBJ2-7; TRBD2 is a possible D gene (6 bases). V was trimmed by 2 bases and J by 5 bases, leaving 14 bases between them. Germline CDR1 is SGHRS and CDR2 is YFSETQ. CDR3 length: 14 residues. The CDR3 spells CASSFRNPGDEQYF. The CDR3 DNA sequence: TGCGCCAGCAGCTTCAGGAACCCGGGGGACGAGCAGTACTTC.

The V call is TRBV19, the J call TRBJ2-7; 12 bases fit TRBD2. V lost 5 bases and J lost 7; bases outside the gene matches: 12. CDR3 length: 16 amino acids. The germline CDR1 and CDR2 sequences are LNHDA and SQIVND (reference sequence). DNA for the CDR3: TGTGCCAGTAGTCCCTCGACTAGCGGGAGAGTTGGGGAGCAGTACTTC. This sequence encodes CASSPSTSGRVGEQYF.

The chain carries TRBV19 and TRBJ1-1, with a possible D match to TRBD1 (6 bases). Germline assignment: CDR1 LNHDA and CDR2 SQIVND (reference sequence). The CDR3 is made up of 15 amino acids. Trimming removed 5 bases at V and 8 bases at J, with 21 bases between. The CDR3 region is CASSQNPGASGEAFF. Written as DNA, the CDR3 is TGTGCCAGTAGTCAAAACCCAGGGGCCTCTGGAGAAGCTTTCTTT.

The chain is built from TRBV7-9 and TRBJ2-7, with 8 positions matching TRBD1. V lost 3 bases, J lost 2 bases, and 6 bases stayed unmatched. CDR1 and CDR2 from the germline V gene are SEHNR and FQNEAQ (reference sequence). The CDR3 covers 15 residues. CDR3 sequence reads: CASSLGTGLAYEQYF. The CDR3 coding sequence is TGTGCCAGCAGCTTGGGGACAGGATTAGCCTACGAGCAGTACTTC.

In the case of this clone: A much more abundant neighbour one base away suggests this may be a read error. This chain connects TRBV25-1 to TRBJ2-3; TRBD2 agrees at 9 bases. The germline V gene encodes CDR1 MGHDK and CDR2 SYGVNS. V gave up 5 bases and J gave up 0 bases; unmatched junction bases: 0. The CDR3 has 14 residues. The CDR3 protein is CASSTSGSTDTQYF. The CDR3 DNA is TGTGCCAGCAGTACTAGCGGGAGCACAGATACGCAGTATTTT.

J is TRBJ2-5 and V is TRBV18; 7 bases map to TRBD2. The CDR3 is 17 residues long. Trimming removed 9 bases from V and 1 base from J; junction bases left unmatched: 17. From germline, CDR1 is KGHSH and CDR2 LQKENI. The CDR3 nucleotides read TGTGCCAGAGCTCGGGGGACTACCGTGGGGTCCCAAGAGACCCAGTACTTC. Encoded protein: CARARGTTVGSQETQYF.

J is TRBJ2-1 and V is TRBV7-8; 8 bases line up with TRBD2. The CDR3 extends over 12 amino acids. Germline assignment: CDR1 SGHVS and CDR2 FQNEAQ. Trimming removed 5 bases from V and 11 bases from J; junction bases left unmatched: 5. CDR3 sequence (DNA): TGTGCCAGCAGCCCTAGCGGGTGGAAGCAGTTCTTC. As protein: CASSPSGWKQFF.

The chain combines TRBV4-3 with TRBJ2-1, with 8 bases matching TRBD1. V gave up 1 base and J gave up 5 bases; unmatched junction bases: 1. The CDR3 has 14 amino acids. Germline-derived CDR1 and CDR2 are LGHNA and YSLEER. The CDR3 coding sequence is TGCGCCAGCAGCCAAGGGACAGGGAACAATGAGCAGTTCTTC. Translated: CASSQGTGNNEQFF.

CDR3 nucleotide sequence: TGTGCCAGCAGGACTTCCTACTCTGGGGCCAACGTCCTGACTTTC. It codes for CASRTSYSGANVLTF. The V call is TRBV28, the J call TRBJ2-6; no firm D call. Trimming left V 6 bases short and J 0 bases short, with 9 bases between. CDR1 and CDR2 from the germline V gene are MDHEN and SYDVKM. The CDR3 totals 15 residues.

V usage is TRBV19 and J usage is TRBJ2-7; 10 nucleotides match TRBD1. Germline values: CDR1 LNHDA, CDR2 SQIVND (reference sequence). This CDR3 is 16 amino acids long. V lost 6 bases to trimming and J lost 3 bases; unmatched junction nucleotides: 11. The CDR3 sequence is CASRPSGTGEVYEQYF. The CDR3 coding sequence is TGTGCCAGTAGGCCCTCCGGGACAGGGGAAGTCTACGAGCAGTACTTC.

The chain uses TRBV28 and TRBJ2-3, with D maybe TRBD2 (5 bases). Germline lookup yields CDR1 MDHEN and CDR2 SYDVKM. The CDR3 is 19 amino acids. The ends were cut back, 3 bases at V and 0 bases at J, with 22 bases in the middle. Here the CDR3 reads CASSFSRGYLAQSTDTQYF. The CDR3 DNA is TGTGCCAGCAGTTTTTCTCGCGGGTACTTAGCGCAAAGCACAGATACGCAGTATTTT. The full variable domain, its missing parts supplied by reference TRBV28 and TRBJ2-3, is DVKVTQSSRYLVKRTGEKVFLECVQDMDHENMFWYRQDPGLGLRLIYFSYDVKMKEKGDIPEGYSVSREKKERFSLILESASTNQTSMYLCASSFSRGYLAQSTDTQYFGPGTRLTVL.

The chain employs TRBV28 and TRBJ1-5; D unresolved. Per germline, CDR1 MDHEN and CDR2 SYDVKM. The CDR3 spans 16 residues. V lost 8 bases, J lost 5 bases, and 22 bases lay in between. CDR3 sequence: CASRGSGSPLDQPQHF. The CDR3 DNA sequence: TGTGCCAGCCGCGGGTCGGGCAGCCCTTTAGATCAGCCCCAGCATTTT. The full variable domain, its missing parts supplied by reference TRBV28 and TRBJ1-5, is DVKVTQSSRYLVKRTGEKVFLECVQDMDHENMFWYRQDPGLGLRLIYFSYDVKMKEKGDIPEGYSVSREKKERFSLILESASTNQTSMYLCASRGSGSPLDQPQHFGDGTRLSIL.

V usage is TRBV18 and J usage is TRBJ2-7, with D possibly matching TRBD1 (5 bases). Trimming took 2 bases from V and 4 from J, leaving 12 bases between them. Looked up from germline, CDR1 is KGHSH and CDR2 is LQKENI. The CDR3 contains 14 residues. The CDR3 DNA is TGTGCCAGCTCACCAGACCAACAGGCGTACGAGCAGTACTTC. Amino acids: CASSPDQQAYEQYF.

The chain couples TRBV5-1 to TRBJ2-1, with TRBD2 identical over 8 bases. The ends lost 1 base at V and 4 bases at J; junction bases unmatched: 4. The CDR3 contains 15 residues. The V gene's germline CDR1 is SGHRS and CDR2 YFSETQ. CDR3 in DNA: TGCGCCAGCAGCTTGCGTAGCGGGGCTTACAATGAGCAGTTCTTC. As protein: CASSLRSGAYNEQFF.

V gene TRBV5-1 combines with J gene TRBJ1-4, with a possible D match to TRBD1 (5 bases). The CDR3 totals 13 residues. Trimming stripped 4 bases from V and 7 bases from J, with 11 bases between. Germline V gene sequence: CDR1 SGHRS, CDR2 YFSETQ. The CDR3 nucleotides are TGCGCCAGCAGCCCAGCCCAGGGTGAAAAACTGTTTTTT. The encoded protein is CASSPAQGEKLFF.

This clone was seen once. The J gene is TRBJ2-5, the V gene TRBV21-1; the listed D gene, TRBD1, was not tested against the DNA. TRBV21-1 is a known pseudogene. The CDR3 consists of 16 residues. The CDR3 DNA follows: TGTGCCAGCAGCCTTGGGGACACCCCTTTATCCGAGACCCAGTACTTC. It specifies CASSLGDTPLSETQYF.

CDR3 sequence: CSVTGFSYEQYF. CDR3 DNA: TGCAGCGTTACGGGGTTCTCCTACGAGCAGTACTTC. This chain uses TRBV29-1 with TRBJ2-7; D is perhaps TRBD2 (5 bases). V lost 5 bases and J lost 0, with 8 bases in between. This CDR3 has 12 residues. Germline V CDR1 and CDR2: SQVTM, ANQGSEA.

The CDR3 coding sequence is TGTGCCAGCAGTACAGGGGAAGTCGGGGAGCTGTTTTTT. The encoded protein is CASSTGEVGELFF. The genes are TRBV25-1 and TRBJ2-2; 7 positions match TRBD1. V lost 5 bases and J lost 7; bases outside the gene matches: 4. This CDR3 is built from 13 residues. Germline V CDR1 and CDR2: MGHDK, SYGVNS.

The rearrangement uses TRBV7-7 and TRBJ2-1, with TRBD2 identical over 8 bases. The CDR3 has 15 residues. Trimming took 1 base from V and 9 from J; bases not matched to a gene: 8. Germline V gene lookup returns CDR1 SSHAT and CDR2 FNYEAQ (reference sequence). The CDR3 region is CASSLDGGGRSEQFF. The CDR3 DNA reads TGTGCCAGCAGCTTAGACGGGGGCGGGAGGAGTGAGCAGTTCTTC.

The chain employs TRBV27 and TRBJ2-1; D possibly corresponds to TRBD2 (6 bases). The CDR3 contains 15 residues. Germline V gives CDR1 MNHEY, CDR2 SMNVEV (reference sequence). The V end lost 7 bases, the J end lost 6 bases, and 19 bases lay between the germline ends. The CDR3 region has the DNA TGTGCCAGCACTTACGGGACTTCAGGAGGCAATGAGCAGTTCTTC. As protein: CASTYGTSGGNEQFF.

The chain joins TRBV6-5 to TRBJ2-1; 9 positions match TRBD2. Trimming cost V 6 bases and J 6 bases; bases outside gene matches: 9. The CDR3 is made up of 15 amino acids. Per the germline V gene, CDR1 is MNHEY and CDR2 is SVGAGI. The CDR3 DNA is TGTGCCAGCAGCTTGGCGGGAGGGCCAGGCAATGAGCAGTTCTTC. Protein: CASSLAGGPGNEQFF.

This clone appeared once. The rearrangement uses TRBV7-6 and TRBJ2-7; the D gene is possibly TRBD2 (6 bases). The V gene lost 5 bases and the J gene lost 3 bases, with 14 bases spanning the gap. There are 14 residues in the CDR3. Germline CDR1 reads SGHVS; CDR2 reads FNYEAQ. The CDR3 sequence: CASSRWAGSYEQYF. The CDR3 nucleotides are TGTGCCAGCAGCCGATGGGCGGGGAGCTACGAGCAGTACTTC. The variable domain in full, completed from reference TRBV7-6 and TRBJ2-7, reads GAGVSQSPRYKVTKRGQDVALRCDPISGHVSLYWYRQALGQGPEFLTYFNYEAQQDKSGLPNDRFSAERPEGSISTLTIQRTEQRDSAMYRCASSRWAGSYEQYFGPGTRLTVT.

This clone has more than one count but fewer than ten. V usage is TRBV9 and J usage is TRBJ2-1, with TRBD2 as a possible D gene (6 bases). There are 17 residues in the CDR3. Trimming removed 3 bases from V and 7 bases from J, with 23 bases in between. In germline, CDR1 is SGDLS, CDR2 YYNGEE. The CDR3 here is CASSARVIGGKVNEQFF. The CDR3 region has the DNA TGTGCCAGCAGCGCTAGAGTGATTGGCGGGAAGGTTAATGAGCAGTTCTTC. The full variable domain, rest sourced from reference TRBV9 and TRBJ2-1, is DSGVTQTPKHLITATGQRVTLRCSPRSGDLSVYWYQQSLDQGLQFLIQYYNGEERAKGNILERFSAQQFPDLHSELNLSSLELGDSALYFCASSARVIGGKVNEQFFGPGTRLTVL.

The chain uses TRBV19 and TRBJ1-2; 7 nucleotides line up with TRBD1. The V gene's germline CDR1 is LNHDA and CDR2 SQIVND (reference sequence). V lost 4 bases, J lost 4 bases, and 9 bases stayed unmatched. The CDR3 totals 15 residues. The CDR3 loop is CASSTSRQGTYGYTF. For the CDR3, the DNA is TGTGCCAGTAGTACGTCGCGACAGGGAACCTATGGCTACACCTTC.

The J gene is TRBJ1-2, the V gene TRBV27; the match to TRBD1 covers 9 bases. The CDR3 sequence is 17 residues long. Trimming removed 8 bases from V and 8 bases from J; junction bases left unmatched: 21. The V gene's germline CDR1 is MNHEY and CDR2 SMNVEV (reference sequence). The CDR3 region is CASSPRQGVPRLEGYTF. The CDR3 region has the DNA TGTGCCAGCTCACCTAGACAGGGGGTCCCGAGGTTGGAAGGCTACACCTTC.